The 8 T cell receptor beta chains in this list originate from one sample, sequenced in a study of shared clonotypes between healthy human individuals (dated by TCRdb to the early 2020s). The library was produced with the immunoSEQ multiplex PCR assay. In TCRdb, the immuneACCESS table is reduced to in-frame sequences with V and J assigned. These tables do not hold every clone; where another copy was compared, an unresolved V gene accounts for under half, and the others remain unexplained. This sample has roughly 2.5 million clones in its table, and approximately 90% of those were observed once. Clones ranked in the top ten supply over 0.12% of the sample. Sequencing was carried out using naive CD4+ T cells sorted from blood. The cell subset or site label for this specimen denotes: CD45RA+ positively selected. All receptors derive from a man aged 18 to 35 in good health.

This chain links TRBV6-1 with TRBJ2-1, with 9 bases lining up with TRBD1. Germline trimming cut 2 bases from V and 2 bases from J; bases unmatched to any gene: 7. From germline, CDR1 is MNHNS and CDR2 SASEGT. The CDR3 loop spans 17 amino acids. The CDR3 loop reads CASSEQPTGGPYNEQFF. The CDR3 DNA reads TGTGCCAGCAGTGAACAGCCCACAGGGGGCCCCTACAATGAGCAGTTCTTC.

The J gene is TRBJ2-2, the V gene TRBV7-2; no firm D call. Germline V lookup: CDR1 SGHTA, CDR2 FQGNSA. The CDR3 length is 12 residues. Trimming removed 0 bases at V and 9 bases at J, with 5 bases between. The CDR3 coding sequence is TGTGCCAGCAGCTTAGCCGGGCGGGAGCTGTTTTTT. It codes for CASSLAGRELFF.

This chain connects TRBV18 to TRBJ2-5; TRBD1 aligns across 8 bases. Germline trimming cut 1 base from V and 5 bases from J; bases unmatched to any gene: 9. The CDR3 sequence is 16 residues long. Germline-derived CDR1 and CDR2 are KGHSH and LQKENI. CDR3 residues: CASSPRGRTGWETQYF. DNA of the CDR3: TGTGCCAGCTCACCACGCGGTCGGACAGGGTGGGAGACCCAGTACTTC. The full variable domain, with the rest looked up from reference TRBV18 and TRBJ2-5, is NAGVMQNPRHLVRRRGQEARLRCSPMKGHSHVYWYRQLPEEGLKFMVYLQKENIIDESGMPKERFSAEFPKEGPSILRIQQVVRGDSAAYFCASSPRGRTGWETQYFGPGTRLLVL.

CDR3 loop: CASSYSGAFGYTF. The DNA for the CDR3 is TGTGCCAGCAGTTACTCGGGAGCCTTTGGCTACACCTTC. This chain joins TRBV6-5 and TRBJ1-2; D unclear. There are 13 residues in the CDR3. In germline, CDR1 is MNHEY, CDR2 SVGAGI. The ends were cut back, 0 bases at V and 7 bases at J, with 9 bases in the middle.

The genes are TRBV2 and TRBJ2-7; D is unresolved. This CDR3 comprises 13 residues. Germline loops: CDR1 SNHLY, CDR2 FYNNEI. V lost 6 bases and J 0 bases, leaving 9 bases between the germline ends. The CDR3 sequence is CASRHDSSYEQYF. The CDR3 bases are TGTGCCAGCAGACATGATAGCTCCTACGAGCAGTACTTC.

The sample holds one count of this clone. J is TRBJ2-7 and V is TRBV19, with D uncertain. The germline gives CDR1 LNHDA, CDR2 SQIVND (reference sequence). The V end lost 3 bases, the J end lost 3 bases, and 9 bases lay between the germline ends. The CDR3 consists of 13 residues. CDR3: CASSISTNYEQYF. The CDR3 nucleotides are TGTGCCAGTAGTATCTCCACGAACTACGAGCAGTACTTC.

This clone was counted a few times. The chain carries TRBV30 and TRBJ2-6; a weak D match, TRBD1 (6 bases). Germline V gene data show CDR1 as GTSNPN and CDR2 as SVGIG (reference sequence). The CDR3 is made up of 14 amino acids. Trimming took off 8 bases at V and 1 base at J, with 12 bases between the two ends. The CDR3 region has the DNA TGTGCCGGTCCCAGGGGTTCTGGGGCCAACGTCCTGACTTTC. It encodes CAGPRGSGANVLTF.

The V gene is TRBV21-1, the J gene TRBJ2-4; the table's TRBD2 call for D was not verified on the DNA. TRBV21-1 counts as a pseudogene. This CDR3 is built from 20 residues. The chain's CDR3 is CASSKVPSLGTKLAKNIQYF. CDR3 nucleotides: TGTGCCAGCAGCAAAGTTCCTTCACTAGGGACTAAACTAGCCAAAAACATTCAGTACTTC.